Following are 31 T cell receptor beta chains from one sample sequenced in a study of blood T cell repertoires in COVID-19. Only in-frame clones appear in the TCRdb table, and some are missing; sequencing was by immunoSEQ multiplex PCR. Of about 91,000 clones listed, roughly four fifths were seen once; the top ten hold around 7%. The sequencing input was peripheral blood. These receptors were obtained from a man between 50 and 59 years old with active or convalescent COVID-19.

V and J are TRBV3-1 (or the pseudogene TRBV3-2) and TRBJ2-3, with TRBD2 identical over 11 bases. Germline V gene data show CDR1 as LGHDT and CDR2 as YNNKEL (reference sequence). V dropped 0 bases and J dropped 5; count of bases not matched to a gene: 10. The CDR3 is 18 residues long. The CDR3 reads CASSQERYSGGAGDTQYF. The DNA for the CDR3 is TGTGCCAGCAGCCAAGAACGGTATAGCGGGGGGGCCGGAGATACGCAGTATTTT.

The rearrangement links TRBV2 to TRBJ1-5, with 8 positions matching TRBD1. CDR3 length equals 14 residues. Germline V gene sequence: CDR1 SNHLY, CDR2 FYNNEI. V lost 5 bases, J lost 6 bases, and 6 bases stayed unmatched. CDR3 in DNA: TGTGCCAGCAGTCCTAAAACAGGGGGTCAGCCCCAGCATTTT. Translated: CASSPKTGGQPQHF.

This sequence joins TRBV7-2 and TRBJ1-2; D is undetermined. Per germline, CDR1 SGHTA and CDR2 FQGNSA. This CDR3 contains 13 residues. V was pared by 1 base and J by 4 bases, with 7 bases between. The CDR3 nucleotides read TGTGCCAGCAGCTTAGTTGAGTCCTATGGCTACACCTTC. Translating gives CASSLVESYGYTF.

This chain's CDR3 is CASSLEQLETQYF. In nucleotides, the CDR3 is TGTGCCAGCAGTTTGGAACAGTTGGAGACCCAGTACTTC. The V and J genes are TRBV28 and TRBJ2-5; no clear D gene. The CDR3 sequence is 13 residues long. With 3 bases removed from V and 5 bases from J, the gap between germline ends came to 10 bases. CDR1 is MDHEN and CDR2 is SYDVKM in the germline V gene.

The V call is TRBV6-5, the J call TRBJ1-1; D is ambiguous. V was shortened by 0 bases and J by 2 bases, with 7 bases between the two germline ends. This CDR3 region has 14 residues. Germline loops: CDR1 MNHEY, CDR2 SVGAGI. CDR3 protein: CASSYSYRNTEAFF. In DNA, the CDR3 is TGTGCCAGCAGTTACTCCTACAGAAACACTGAAGCTTTCTTT.

As concerns this clone: This CDR3 fails to terminate in the conserved phenylalanine or tryptophan, so it likely reflects a read error. It is unclear where the CDR3 begins or ends on the DNA, so no DNA is shown, and the CDR3 is as TCRdb lists it. The chain has TRBV28 and TRBJ1-1; no DNA check was done on the table's D call, TRBD1. The CDR3 has 14 amino acids, counting both end residues. Germline V gives CDR1 MDHEN, CDR2 SYDVKM. The CDR3 sequence: CASSQTSPGTLRDV.

This clone has a single count. The chain recombines TRBV9 with TRBJ1-6; D gene uncertain. Germline V CDR1 and CDR2: SGDLS, YYNGEE. V gave up 0 bases and J gave up 9 bases, with 10 bases separating them. The CDR3 has 14 residues. CDR3 DNA: TGTGCCAGCAGCGTAGGAGAGGTTCGTTCACCCCTCCACTTT. It codes for CASSVGEVRSPLHF. The entire variable domain, with the rest obtained from reference TRBV9 and TRBJ1-6, is as follows: DSGVTQTPKHLITATGQRVTLRCSPRSGDLSVYWYQQSLDQGLQFLIQYYNGEERAKGNILERFSAQQFPDLHSELNLSSLELGDSALYFCASSVGEVRSPLHFGNGTRLTVT.

V and J are TRBV10-3 and TRBJ1-1; 11 bases fit TRBD1. From germline, CDR1 is ENHRY and CDR2 SYGVKD. The CDR3 is 14 residues long. The V and J ends lost 7 bases and 1 base, in that order; junction bases with no gene match: 2. The CDR3 reads CAITGQGENTEAFF. In DNA, the CDR3 is TGTGCCATCACGGGACAGGGGGAGAACACTGAAGCTTTCTTT.

V usage is TRBV7-8 and J usage is TRBJ2-1; weak D call: TRBD2 (6 bases). This CDR3 is 17 amino acids long. CDR1 is SGHVS and CDR2 is FQNEAQ in the germline V gene. Trimming shortened V by 2 bases and J by 2 bases, and 16 bases separated the two germline ends. CDR3 sequence (DNA): TGTGCCAGCAGCTTAAGGAGTCGGGACTCGACCTACAATGAGCAGTTCTTC. Protein product: CASSLRSRDSTYNEQFF.

This clone was counted between two and nine times. In DNA form, the CDR3 reads TGCGCCAGCAGTCCGGGACTAGCGGTAAATGAGCAGTTCTTC. This encodes CASSPGLAVNEQFF. This chain joins TRBV4-1 and TRBJ2-1, with TRBD2 identical over 11 bases. The length of the CDR3 is 14 residues. Germline V gene data show CDR1 as MGHRA and CDR2 as YSYEKL. The V segment lost 6 bases and the J segment 7 bases; nucleotides outside the gene matches: 5.

V is TRBV27 and J is TRBJ2-5; D is uncertain. Germline CDR1 is MNHEY and CDR2 is SMNVEV (reference sequence). The germline V and J ends were trimmed by 4 bases and 8 bases, with 11 bases remaining between them. There are 12 residues in the CDR3. The CDR3 loop reads CASSSGSSTQYF. The CDR3 coding sequence is TGTGCCAGCAGTTCGGGTAGTTCTACCCAGTACTTC.

This sequence joins TRBV3-1 (or the pseudogene TRBV3-2) and TRBJ1-2; possible D gene TRBD1, 5 bases. V was shortened by 3 bases and J by 2 bases, with 10 bases between the two germline ends. Germline CDR1 LGHDT, CDR2 YNNKEL (reference sequence). CDR3 length: 14 amino acids. DNA of the CDR3: TGTGCCAGCAGCCAGCGGGGGGGGAACTATGGCTACACCTTC. Amino acid sequence: CASSQRGGNYGYTF.

V is TRBV2 and J is TRBJ2-1; D possibly corresponds to TRBD1 (5 bases). Trimming stripped 7 bases from V and 9 bases from J, with 16 bases between. Germline V gene sequence: CDR1 SNHLY, CDR2 FYNNEI. The CDR3 runs 13 residues. The CDR3 DNA sequence: TGTGCCAGCACCTTAGGGGCGCAGGGTGAGCAGTTCTTC. This sequence encodes CASTLGAQGEQFF.

Written as DNA, the CDR3 is TGTGCCAGCAGTTTAGGCGGGGGGGGGCAGCCCCAGCATTTT. It translates to CASSLGGGGQPQHF. The V and J genes are TRBV27 and TRBJ1-5; perhaps TRBD1 as D (5 bases). Trimming cost V 2 bases and J 7 bases, with 12 bases left between them. Germline CDR1 reads MNHEY; CDR2 reads SMNVEV (reference sequence). The CDR3 has 14 residues.

The V gene is TRBV28, the J gene TRBJ1-2; TRBD1 might be the D (6 bases). CDR3 length: 15 amino acids. Trimming cost V 3 bases and J 8 bases, with 19 bases left between them. Germline CDR1 is MDHEN and CDR2 is SYDVKM. CDR3 coding DNA: TGTGCCAGCAGTTTTCCTCCCCAGGGGATCAGCGGCTACACCTTC. Encoded protein: CASSFPPQGISGYTF.

The V call is TRBV4-3, the J call TRBJ1-2; D call uncertain. The CDR3 has 12 residues. V was pared by 5 bases and J by 1 base, with 5 bases between. Germline CDR1 LGHNA, CDR2 YSLEER. CDR3 bases: TGCGCCAGCAGCTACAATAACTATGGCTACACCTTC. Amino acid sequence: CASSYNNYGYTF.

This sequence joins TRBV6-6 and TRBJ1-5, with a tentative D call TRBD1 (6 bases). Germline loops: CDR1 MNHNY, CDR2 SVGAGI (reference sequence). CDR3 length: 13 amino acids. V was clipped by 6 bases and J by 7 bases, with 13 bases between them. The CDR3 reads CASSEGVWQPQHF. The DNA of the CDR3 is TGTGCCAGCAGCGAGGGGGTTTGGCAGCCCCAGCATTTT.

V and J are TRBV7-2 and TRBJ2-1; D is unclear. V was clipped by 2 bases and J by 3 bases, with 11 bases between them. The CDR3 extends over 15 amino acids. Germline V gene data show CDR1 as SGHTA and CDR2 as FQGNSA. CDR3 sequence (DNA): TGTGCCAGCAGCTTAAACAGACAAAACTACAATGAGCAGTTCTTC. This codes for CASSLNRQNYNEQFF.

The chain couples TRBV6-4 to TRBJ2-5, with D possibly matching TRBD2 (5 bases). Germline CDR1 MRHNA, CDR2 SNTAGT. The CDR3 extends over 13 amino acids. Trimming shortened V by 4 bases and J by 4 bases, and 10 bases separated the two germline ends. CDR3 sequence: CASSVDGGETQYF. In DNA form, the CDR3 reads TGTGCCAGCAGTGTGGACGGAGGAGAGACCCAGTACTTC.

The rearrangement uses TRBV24-1 and TRBJ2-3; 8 bases agree with TRBD1. The CDR3 is 16 residues long. The ends lost 4 bases at V and 1 base at J; junction bases unmatched: 6. CDR1 KGHDR and CDR2 SFDVKD come from the germline V gene. The CDR3 DNA reads as TGTGCCACCAGTGAGTCCAGGGGGCCGGGCACAGATACGCAGTATTTT. This translates into CATSESRGPGTDTQYF.

The chain couples TRBV6-4 to TRBJ2-3; 9 bases are shared with TRBD1. The CDR3 length is 15 residues. Per the germline V gene, CDR1 is MRHNA and CDR2 is SNTAGT. With 0 bases clipped from V and 4 bases from J, the junction kept 2 bases outside the gene matches. The CDR3 DNA is TGTGCCAGCAGTGACTCGGGACAGGGCCCAGATACGCAGTATTTT. It yields the protein CASSDSGQGPDTQYF.

The V and J genes are TRBV7-8 and TRBJ2-3; TRBD2 aligns across 7 bases. V trimming: 0 bases; J trimming: 8 bases; junction bases outside the gene matches: 11. The length of the CDR3 is 16 residues. Germline CDR1 and CDR2: SGHVS and FQNEAQ. The CDR3 loop reads CASSLAPAGRFGTQYF. The CDR3 region has the DNA TGTGCCAGCAGCTTAGCGCCAGCGGGGCGGTTTGGTACGCAGTATTTT.

This chain joins TRBV5-6 and TRBJ1-1; D unclear. Trimming shortened V by 4 bases and J by 3 bases, and 7 bases separated the two germline ends. There are 12 residues in the CDR3. Germline-derived CDR1 and CDR2 are SGHDT and YYEEEE. This CDR3 reads CASSRLDTEAFF. CDR3 coding DNA: TGTGCCAGCAGCCGACTAGACACTGAAGCTTTCTTT. Based on the CDR3 plus reference TRBV5-6 and TRBJ1-1, the full variable domain is DAGVTQSPTHLIKTRGQQVTLRCSPKSGHDTVSWYQQALGQGPQFIFQYYEEEERQRGNFPDRFSGHQFPNYSSELNVNALLLGDSALYLCASSRLDTEAFFGQGTRLTVV.

The chain combines TRBV7-2 with TRBJ1-5, with a weak D call TRBD1 (6 bases). V was pared by 5 bases and J by 11 bases, with 19 bases between. CDR3 length: 14 amino acids. Germline lookup yields CDR1 SGHTA and CDR2 FQGNSA. This CDR3 reads CASSVQGGEWSQHF. CDR3 DNA sequence: TGTGCCAGCAGCGTACAGGGTGGGGAATGGTCCCAGCATTTT.

This clone was found once. The chain couples TRBV27 to TRBJ2-7; D may be TRBD2 (6 bases). Germline loops: CDR1 MNHEY, CDR2 SMNVEV (reference sequence). The V gene lost 4 bases and the J gene lost 1 base, with 11 bases spanning the gap. CDR3 length: 14 amino acids. The CDR3 DNA sequence: TGTGCCAGCAGTTCGGATGGGGGGTCCTACGAGCAGTACTTC. This codes for CASSSDGGSYEQYF.

This chain links TRBV10-2 with TRBJ1-5; 7 positions agree with TRBD1. CDR1 WSHSY and CDR2 SAAADI come from the germline V gene. Losses at the gene ends were 8 bases for V and 5 bases for J; bases not matched to a gene: 3. This CDR3 comprises 12 residues. The CDR3 region is CASRQGHQPQHF. The CDR3 coding sequence is TGCGCCAGCCGACAGGGTCATCAGCCCCAGCATTTT.

The V and J genes are TRBV10-3 and TRBJ2-5; 11 nucleotides line up with TRBD1. CDR3 length equals 16 residues. The germline gives CDR1 ENHRY, CDR2 SYGVKD. Trimming at V came to 6 bases and at J to 6 bases, leaving 12 bases not matched to a gene. The CDR3 loop is CAIRDGTGGLLKTQYF. The CDR3 DNA reads as TGTGCCATCAGGGACGGGACAGGGGGTTTGTTGAAGACCCAGTACTTC.

V and J are TRBV3-1 (or the pseudogene TRBV3-2) and TRBJ1-3, with D unclear. V was pared by 4 bases and J by 0 bases, with 7 bases between. In germline, CDR1 is LGHDT, CDR2 YNNKEL (reference sequence). The CDR3 loop spans 14 amino acids. The CDR3 DNA reads as TGTGCCAGCAGCCTCACAGACTCTGGAAACACCATATATTTT. This gives the protein CASSLTDSGNTIYF.

The rearrangement joins TRBV18 to TRBJ1-3; D might be TRBD1 (5 bases). Germline values: CDR1 KGHSH, CDR2 LQKENI. Trimming removed 2 bases from V and 0 bases from J, with 8 bases in between. This CDR3 region has 15 residues. CDR3 protein: CASSPEGLSGNTIYF. The CDR3 DNA reads TGTGCCAGCTCACCAGAGGGACTCTCTGGAAACACCATATATTTT.

This chain joins TRBV4-2 and TRBJ2-5; maybe TRBD2 (7 bases). The CDR3 covers 16 residues. V was trimmed by 0 bases and J by 5 bases, leaving 16 bases between them. Germline V CDR1 and CDR2: LGHNA, YNFKEQ. CDR3 sequence: CASSQDYLGGGETQYF. The CDR3, as DNA: TGTGCCAGCAGCCAAGACTACCTGGGAGGGGGGGAGACCCAGTACTTC.

J is TRBJ1-5 and V is TRBV5-1; the match to TRBD1 covers 7 bases. Germline-derived CDR1 and CDR2 are SGHRS and YFSETQ. J was trimmed by 4 bases and V by 4 bases; bases with no gene match: 8. The CDR3 is 15 residues long. The chain's CDR3 is CASSSTGDVNQPQHF. In DNA form, the CDR3 reads TGCGCCAGCAGCAGCACAGGGGATGTTAATCAGCCCCAGCATTTT.